This T cell receptor (beta chain) was sequenced for a study of blood T cells in healthy people across ages. With 3 bases clipped from V and 0 bases from J, the junction kept 14 bases outside the gene matches. Germline lookup yields CDR1 SGHTA and CDR2 FQGTGA. The CDR3 length is 19 residues. Study-wide results and limits: The CMV status of each donor remained undetermined, and this could have confounded shifts in expanded clonotypes.

Sample-barcoded 5' priming and a J-beta primer mix drove a second PCR of about 6 to 12 cycles. TCRdb reanalysed the 5' RACE reads using MiXCR and keeps one entry per CDR3 protein. This table holds about 1.6 million distinct CDR3 sequences, around 35% found once. This clonotype was seen more than once but under ten times. Its antigen is still unknown. Material: blood. The clonotype comes from a woman aged 30 to 39 in good health. V usage is TRBV7-3 and J usage is TRBJ1-5, with TRBD1 matching over 7 bases. The CDR3 spells CASSFNLLRTGNSNQPQHF. In DNA, the CDR3 is TGTGCCAGCAGCTTTAACCTCCTTAGGACAGGTAATAGCAATCAGCCCCAGCATTTT.